The source of this T cell receptor beta chain is a study of a mutant IDH1 vaccine in newly diagnosed glioma. Study as a whole: The treated group averaged about 44 years old and was around 60% male, roughly 38% female.

Regarding time point: baseline, week 1 (first vaccination visit). Treatment specified: pre-vaccination baseline after standard-of-care therapy. V lost 3 bases and J 7 bases, leaving 12 bases between the germline ends. Per germline, CDR1 SGHTA and CDR2 FQGNSA. The length of the CDR3 is 13 residues. TCRdb's copy holds only in-frame clones and misses some; the assay was immunoSEQ multiplex PCR. This sample has 45,000 to 65,000 clones, with 80% to 90% found just once. The chain combines TRBV7-2 with TRBJ1-2, with D unresolved. This specimen was PBMCs, taken from a glioma patient treated with radiotherapy, temozolomide or both. The sequence derives from a man aged 18-30 years with glioma. The CDR3 loop is CASSFARLSGYTF. The CDR3 DNA is TGTGCCAGCAGCTTTGCTAGGCTCTCTGGCTACACCTTC.